A selection of T cell receptor beta chains follows, all from one sample in a study of blood T cell repertoires in COVID-19. Sequenced by immunoSEQ multiplex PCR; TCRdb stores in-frame clones only, minus some. The sample includes some 190,000 clones, over 75% of them seen just once. Sequencing used peripheral blood. Receptor source: a man between 60 and 75 years old with acute or convalescent COVID-19. Each CDR3 is given with its conserved first and last residue. The D gene is left open where the match is weak. Not all rows give a size; the values are once, few, many and, for expanded clones, a class.

D | J | size | V | CDR3 | DNA
. | TRBJ2-1 | . | TRBV6-5 | CASKKDSYNEQFF | TGTGCCAGCAAGAAGGACTCGTACAATGAGCAGTTCTTC
TRBD2 | TRBJ2-2 | . | TRBV30 | CAWKTSGSIGELFF | TGTGCCTGGAAAACTAGCGGGAGTATCGGGGAGCTGTTTTTT
TRBD1 | TRBJ1-1 | few | TRBV28 | CASTPGQVAAFF | TGTGCCAGCACCCCGGGACAGGTTGCCGCTTTCTTT
. | TRBJ1-5 | . | TRBV5-5 | CASSLVREDQPQHF | TGTGCCAGCAGCTTGGTTCGGGAGGACCAGCCCCAGCATTTT
. | TRBJ1-2 | . | TRBV5-1 | CASSFGGANYGYTF | TGCGCCAGCAGCTTTGGGGGCGCTAACTATGGCTACACCTTC
. | TRBJ1-1 | . | TRBV7-2 | CASSSPKIGGSTEAFF | TGTGCCAGCAGCTCCCCAAAGATCGGAGGGTCCACTGAAGCTTTCTTT
. | TRBJ1-6 | . | TRBV5-1 | CASSLGAEIRESPLHF | TGCGCCAGCAGCTTGGGGGCAGAAATAAGAGAGTCACCCCTCCACTTT
. | TRBJ2-4 | . | TRBV4-1 | CASSQGTAGLAKNIQYF | TGCGCCAGCAGCCAAGGGACAGCCGGATTAGCCAAAAACATTCAGTACTTC
. | TRBJ2-1 | . | TRBV28 | CASSYRGQSNEQFF | TGTGCCAGCAGTTATCGGGGACAATCGAATGAGCAGTTCTTC
. | TRBJ1-1 | few | TRBV19 | CASSKSFQNTEAFF | TGTGCCAGTAGTAAATCATTCCAGAACACTGAAGCTTTCTTT
TRBD2 | TRBJ2-5 | . | TRBV3-1/TRBV3-2 | CASSQFSGSGRETQYF | TGTGCCAGCAGCCAATTTAGCGGGAGCGGGCGAGAGACCCAGTACTTC
. | TRBJ2-2 | . | TRBV4-2 | CASSQERGDGGLFF | TGTGCCAGCAGCCAAGAGCGGGGAGACGGTGGGCTGTTTTTT
TRBD1 | TRBJ1-4 | once | TRBV16 | CASSQYRQGSNEKLFF | TGTGCCAGCAGCCAATATCGACAGGGCTCAAATGAAAAACTGTTTTTT
TRBD2 | TRBJ2-3 | once | TRBV4-2 | CASSQRLAGEGSTDTQYF | TGTGCCAGCAGCCAAAGATTAGCGGGAGAGGGGAGCACAGATACGCAGTATTTT
. | TRBJ2-2 | once | TRBV19 | CASSVPTRDKNTGELFF | TGTGCCAGTAGTGTCCCCACCCGGGACAAGAACACCGGGGAGCTGTTTTTT
. | TRBJ1-3 | . | TRBV6-6 | CASSSGTPAIRNTIYF | TGTGCCAGCAGTTCTGGGACACCGGCAATTAGAAACACCATATATTTT
. | TRBJ2-7 | . | TRBV15 | CATSRDRVVSYEQYF | TGTGCCACCAGCAGAGATCGGGTCGTCTCCTACGAGCAGTACTTC
TRBD2 | TRBJ2-3 | few | TRBV19 | CASSITGRNTDTQYF | TGTGCCAGTAGTATAACCGGGAGGAACACAGATACGCAGTATTTT
TRBD1 | TRBJ2-7 | . | TRBV6-6 | CASSYATGAGGAGAYF | TGTGCCAGCAGTTACGCGACAGGGGCCGGCGGGGCAGGTGCGTACTTC
TRBD1 | TRBJ2-1 | once | TRBV15 | CATSAPGQRHNEQFF | TGTGCCACCAGCGCTCCGGGACAGCGGCACAATGAGCAGTTCTTC
. | TRBJ2-1 | . | TRBV19 | CASSVHRAGEQFF | TGTGCCAGTAGTGTTCACAGGGCGGGTGAGCAGTTCTTC
. | TRBJ2-3 | . | TRBV19 | CASSTLKDTQYF | TGTGCCAGTAGTACTCTAAAGGATACGCAGTATTTT
TRBD1 | TRBJ2-6 | . | TRBV27 | CASSLRGPWTGQSGANVLTF | TGTGCCAGCAGTTTAAGGGGTCCTTGGACAGGTCAATCTGGGGCCAACGTCCTGACTTTC
. | TRBJ1-5 | few | TRBV19 | CASSPRGKGSNQPQHF | TGTGCCAGTAGTCCTCGAGGGAAAGGAAGCAATCAGCCCCAGCATTTT
TRBD1 | TRBJ1-4 | . | TRBV28 | CASSLRTGREKLFF | TGTGCCAGCAGTCTCAGGACAGGGAGGGAAAAACTGTTTTTT
TRBD1 | TRBJ1-1 | . | TRBV5-1 | CASSSRDRGGRAFF | TGCGCCAGCAGCTCCCGGGACAGGGGAGGTCGGGCTTTCTTT
. | TRBJ2-6 | . | TRBV25-1 | CASRPGPGGAGANVLTF | TGTGCCAGCAGGCCGGGTCCTGGGGGCGCTGGGGCCAACGTCCTGACTTTC
. | TRBJ1-2 | . | TRBV7-2 | CASSLATGLLENGYTF | TGTGCCAGCAGCTTAGCGACGGGATTATTAGAGAATGGCTACACCTTC
TRBD2 | TRBJ2-1 | . | TRBV5-1 | CASSLPSGRNEQFF | TGCGCCAGCAGCTTGCCTAGCGGGAGGAATGAGCAGTTCTTC
TRBD1 | TRBJ1-4 | . | TRBV7-9 | CASSRQGRHEKLFF | TGTGCCAGCAGCCGACAGGGGCGGCATGAAAAACTGTTTTTT
TRBD2 | TRBJ2-1 | once | TRBV6-6 | CASSPGTSEDNEQFF | TGTGCCAGCAGTCCGGGGACTAGCGAGGACAATGAGCAGTTCTTC
. | TRBJ1-6 | . | TRBV19 | CASSIRGGSPLHF | TGTGCCAGTAGTATCCGCGGGGGATCACCCCTCCACTTT
TRBD1 | TRBJ2-7 | . | TRBV6-6 | CASRTWDRGGEQYF | TGTGCCAGCCGAACTTGGGACAGGGGGGGAGAGCAGTACTTC
. | TRBJ1-2 | . | TRBV14 | CASSQGPGYTF | TGTGCCAGCAGCCAGGGGCCTGGCTACACCTTC
. | TRBJ2-2 | . | TRBV27 | CASSLKGGVNTGELFF | TGTGCCAGCAGTTTAAAGGGCGGGGTGAACACCGGGGAGCTGTTTTTT
TRBD2 | TRBJ2-1 | . | TRBV10-3 | CAISSGRAVEQFF | TGTGCCATCAGTAGCGGGAGAGCGGTGGAGCAGTTCTTC
. | TRBJ2-7 | once | TRBV5-6 | CASSSTPGAVEKEQYF | TGTGCCAGCAGCTCAACCCCAGGGGCGGTGGAAAAAGAGCAGTACTTC
. | TRBJ1-5 | . | TRBV19 | CASSRMRGGGNQPQHF | TGTGCCAGTAGTCGGATGCGAGGCGGTGGCAATCAGCCCCAGCATTTT
TRBD1 | TRBJ1-1 | few | TRBV10-3 | CAIRKTGEIEAFF | TGTGCCATCAGAAAGACAGGGGAGATTGAAGCTTTCTTT
. | TRBJ1-2 | . | TRBV7-2 | CASSPDSQGYTF | TGTGCCAGCAGCCCAGACAGTCAGGGCTACACCTTC
TRBD1 | TRBJ2-7 | . | TRBV15 | CATSREGTGQGQYF | TGTGCCACCAGCAGAGAGGGGACAGGACAGGGGCAGTACTTC
. | TRBJ2-1 | few | TRBV4-2 | CASSQDLGSSYNEQFF | TGTGCCAGCAGCCAAGATCTAGGGAGCTCCTACAATGAGCAGTTCTTC
. | TRBJ2-2 | . | TRBV6-4 | CASSDSEVGELFF | TGTGCCAGCAGTGACTCAGAGGTCGGGGAGCTGTTTTTT
. | TRBJ2-2 | . | TRBV19 | CASKETRVSGELFF | TGTGCCAGTAAGGAGACTAGAGTATCCGGGGAGCTGTTTTTT
TRBD2 | TRBJ2-1 | . | TRBV29-1 | CSVAWTSSYNEQFF | TGCAGCGTGGCCTGGACTAGCTCCTACAATGAGCAGTTCTTC
TRBD2 | TRBJ2-1 | . | TRBV27 | CASSVPSGRANNEQFF | TGTGCCAGCAGTGTACCTAGCGGGAGGGCCAACAATGAGCAGTTCTTC
TRBD1 | TRBJ2-5 | . | TRBV12-5 | CASGLAGTGREEETQYF | TGTGCTAGTGGTTTGGCCGGGACAGGGAGGGAGGAGGAGACCCAGTACTTC
TRBD1 | TRBJ2-3 | . | TRBV5-1 | CASSSTRQGQDTQYF | TGCGCCAGCAGCTCTACCCGACAGGGTCAAGATACGCAGTATTTT
TRBD2 | TRBJ2-3 | . | TRBV3-1/TRBV3-2 | CASSQRGRAIDTQYF | TGTGCCAGCAGCCAACGCGGGAGGGCAATAGATACGCAGTATTTT
TRBD1 | TRBJ2-7 | . | TRBV18 | CASSHTTGVRYEQYF | TGTGCCAGCTCACACACAACAGGGGTTCGCTACGAGCAGTACTTC
TRBD1 | TRBJ2-5 | . | TRBV28 | CASSLPGQGRATQYF | TGTGCCAGCAGTCTTCCGGGACAGGGGCGCGCGACCCAGTACTTC
TRBD1 | TRBJ2-2 | . | TRBV19 | CASSTGGTGDTGELFF | TGTGCCAGTAGTACGGGGGGGACAGGGGACACCGGGGAGCTGTTTTTT
. | TRBJ2-7 | . | TRBV21-1 | CASSKEGLAGGYEQYF | TGTGCCAGCAGCAAAGAGGGACTAGCGGGAGGCTACGAGCAGTACTTC
TRBD2 | TRBJ2-1 | . | TRBV6-5 | CASSYDLAGGSEQFF | TGTGCCAGCAGTTATGATCTAGCGGGAGGATCCGAGCAGTTCTTC
. | TRBJ2-2 | . | TRBV7-2 | CASSTRDTGELFF | TGTGCCAGCAGCACACGGGACACCGGGGAGCTGTTTTTT
. | TRBJ2-7 | . | TRBV11-2 | CASSLKGGNLHEQYF | TGTGCCAGCAGCTTAAAGGGAGGTAACCTGCACGAGCAGTACTTC
TRBD1 | TRBJ1-5 | . | TRBV4-3 | CASSPPPGQGRLGQPQHF | TGCGCCAGCAGCCCCCCGCCGGGACAGGGTCGTTTAGGGCAGCCCCAGCATTTT